The clone carrying this TCR beta chain was detected once. Its cognate antigen is unknown. This sample was included in a study of cytomegalovirus exposure and HLA in healthy donors. Study observations and caveats: In a later analysis, TCR beta V- and J-gene trimming showed a link to a missense DCLRE1C variant.

The CDR3 runs 14 residues. V dropped 7 bases and J dropped 5; count of bases not matched to a gene: 5. The germline gives CDR1 MNHNS, CDR2 SASEGT. Primers included in the PCR were 60 Vbeta and 13 Jbeta primers. Here immunoSEQ multiplex PCR was the method, and the copy in TCRdb shows in-frame clones only, minus some. The sample carries tens of thousands of clones, 81% recorded once. The chain is built from TRBV6-1 and TRBJ1-6; the match to TRBD1 covers 7 bases. Sequenced material: PBMCs. This clonotype was sampled from a woman in her 30s in good health and CMV-seronegative. CDR3 sequence reads: CASKTGTDNSPLHF. The CDR3 nucleotides read TGTGCCAGCAAAACCGGGACAGATAATTCACCCCTCCACTTT.